This T cell receptor gamma chain was sequenced for a study of Vδ1+ human thymocytes. General observations from the study: Thymic TRG and TRD repertoires appeared highly polyclonal. Around 20% of thymic delta-chain sequences were Vdelta2, with few Vdelta3, unlike blood Vdelta1+ controls.

Extracted RNA was reverse transcribed into cDNA. The CDR3 regions were amplified by multiplex PCR from V-gene primers to a constant-region primer. TCRdb re-called the multiplex PCR reads through CATT. Among about 36,000 gamma-chain clones listed, 20% to 25% were seen once. J gave up 2 bases and V 5 bases, and 5 bases lay outside the gene matches. The V gene's germline CDR1 is VTNTFY and CDR2 YDVSTARD (reference sequence). The CDR3 extends over 14 amino acids. Alphabeta T cells were depleted, then CD3+ Vdelta1+ Vdelta2- thymocytes were FACS-sorted. A note on this clone: The antigen is not known.

This sequence joins TRGV3 and TRGJP2. The sequenced sample consisted of Vdelta1+ gamma-delta thymocytes from the thymus. Indicated subset: FACS-sorted CD3+ TCRalphabeta- TCRVdelta1+ TCRVdelta2- thymocytes. The sequence came from a girl under three years old who had congenital heart surgery. DNA of the CDR3: TGTGCCACCTGGGTCGACAGTAGTGATTGGATCAAGACGTTT. Translated: CATWVDSSDWIKTF.